These 20 T cell receptor beta chains share one sample of origin, sequenced in a study of OX40 agonist ivuxolimab in advanced cancers. This table comes from immunoSEQ multiplex PCR, and its TCRdb copy is limited to in-frame clones, with some not included. The repertoire holds roughly 77,000 clones, roughly 80% seen once, with 3.5% to 6% in the top ten. Sequencing was performed on CD4+ or CD8+ T cells sorted from blood, taken in a trial of the OX40 agonist ivuxolimab. Receptors were obtained from an adult with an advanced solid tumor such as melanoma, head and neck, liver or kidney cancer.

In regard to this clone: One junction end disagrees with the germline gene, perhaps due to a read error. Other DNA sequences from this sample encode an identical CDR3 as well. The chain uses TRBV30 and TRBJ1-4; TRBD1 agrees at 9 bases. This CDR3 region has 12 residues. CDR1 and CDR2 (germline): GTSNPN, SVGIG (reference sequence). This CDR3 reads CASRDRDEKLFF. CDR3 nucleotide sequence: TGTGCCTCCCGGGACAGGGATGAAAAACTGTTTTTC.

The CDR3 DNA reads as TGTGCCAGCTCACTGGGACAGGGGTACACTGAAGCTTTCTTT. Protein: CASSLGQGYTEAFF. The chain uses TRBV18 and TRBJ1-1; 10 bases are shared with TRBD1. This CDR3 contains 14 residues. The V segment lost 4 bases and the J segment 3 bases; nucleotides outside the gene matches: 2. The V gene's germline CDR1 is KGHSH and CDR2 LQKENI.

This clone occurred a few times. The genes are TRBV30 and TRBJ1-2, with a weak D call TRBD1 (6 bases). The CDR3 is made up of 12 amino acids. Trimming stripped 0 bases from V and 5 bases from J, with 7 bases between. CDR1 and CDR2 from the germline V gene are GTSNPN and SVGIG (reference sequence). Here the CDR3 DNA reads TGTGCCTGGAGTGTAGGGGGGTATGGCTACACCTTC. The encoded protein is CAWSVGGYGYTF.

The chain links TRBV5-5 to TRBJ1-2; D is ambiguous. Germline V CDR1 and CDR2: SGHKS, YYEKEE (reference sequence). Deletions cut 4 bases from V and 1 base from J, with 14 bases between. The CDR3 has 15 residues. In DNA form, the CDR3 reads TGTGCCAGCAGCCGGATGAGGACCGGTAACTATGGCTACACCTTC. As protein: CASSRMRTGNYGYTF.

The rearrangement links TRBV27 to TRBJ1-1; unclear D gene. Trimming took 2 bases from V and 8 from J, leaving 9 bases between them. The CDR3 contains 12 residues. Germline CDR1 is MNHEY and CDR2 is SMNVEV (reference sequence). CDR3 DNA: TGTGCCAGCAGTTTAACCGCGGGCGAAGCTTTCTTT. It codes for CASSLTAGEAFF.

The chain has TRBV18 and TRBJ2-3, with a weak D call TRBD1 (6 bases). This CDR3 has 15 amino acids. The V and J ends lost 5 bases and 6 bases respectively, with 18 bases between them. CDR1 and CDR2 from the germline V gene are KGHSH and LQKENI. CDR3 residues: CASSSPTQGPDTQYF. CDR3 nucleotide sequence: TGTGCCAGCTCATCTCCCACACAGGGCCCTGATACGCAGTATTTT.

This chain links TRBV19 with TRBJ1-4, with D uncertain. The CDR3 is made up of 14 amino acids. Per germline, CDR1 LNHDA and CDR2 SQIVND (reference sequence). Trimming took off 4 bases at V and 0 bases at J, with 6 bases between the two ends. CDR3 protein: CASSTFTTNEKLFF. CDR3 sequence (DNA): TGTGCCAGTAGTACCTTTACAACTAATGAAAAACTGTTTTTT.

The chain recombines TRBV5-1 with TRBJ2-7, with unresolved D. This CDR3 has 16 amino acids. V was trimmed by 4 bases and J by 3 bases, leaving 20 bases between them. CDR1 is SGHRS and CDR2 is YFSETQ in the germline V gene. This CDR3 is CASSHVEEKASYEQYF. DNA of the CDR3: TGCGCCAGCAGCCACGTAGAGGAAAAGGCCAGCTACGAGCAGTACTTC.

CDR3 DNA: TGTGCCAGCTCACCAACTACTCTGGGGATCTTTGGAAACACCATATATTTT. It translates to CASSPTTLGIFGNTIYF. The genes are TRBV18 and TRBJ1-3; no clear D. The ends were cut back, 2 bases at V and 3 bases at J, with 17 bases in the middle. The germline V gene has CDR1 KGHSH and CDR2 LQKENI. CDR3 length: 17 residues.

V usage is TRBV10-1 and J usage is TRBJ2-1; 10 bases align to TRBD2. V lost 2 bases to trimming and J lost 8 bases; unmatched junction nucleotides: 9. Germline V CDR1 and CDR2: WNHNN, SYGVQD (reference sequence). The CDR3 covers 16 residues. The CDR3 loop is CASSELGAGGIHEQFF. The CDR3 DNA is TGCGCCAGCAGTGAGCTCGGAGCGGGGGGGATTCATGAGCAGTTCTTC.

The chain employs TRBV7-2 and TRBJ1-3; D unresolved. Trimming shortened V by 2 bases and J by 4 bases, and 3 bases separated the two germline ends. The CDR3 extends over 12 amino acids. The germline gives CDR1 SGHTA, CDR2 FQGNSA. In DNA form, the CDR3 reads TGTGCCAGCAGCTTAAACGGAAACACCATATATTTT. Translation gives CASSLNGNTIYF.

This clone has a single count. The V gene is TRBV7-3, the J gene TRBJ2-1; D is unclear. V lost 5 bases and J 5 bases, leaving 7 bases between the germline ends. Per germline, CDR1 SGHTA and CDR2 FQGTGA. This CDR3 spans 12 amino acids. CDR3 nucleotides: TGTGCCAGCAGCGCTACTAACAATGAGCAGTTCTTC. It specifies CASSATNNEQFF.

V gene TRBV7-2 combines with J gene TRBJ2-3, with D possibly matching TRBD1 (5 bases). The germline gives CDR1 SGHTA, CDR2 FQGNSA. Trimming left V 2 bases short and J 5 bases short, with 14 bases between. The CDR3 is 15 residues long. CDR3 DNA sequence: TGTGCCAGCAGCTTATGGATCAGGGCTCAAGATACGCAGTATTTT. It is translated as CASSLWIRAQDTQYF.

The CDR3 coding sequence is TGTGCCAGCAGCTCGTTGACAGGGCCCACTGGAAACACCATATATTTT. Translated: CASSSLTGPTGNTIYF. This chain links TRBV7-8 with TRBJ1-3; 7 positions agree with TRBD1. Germline assignment: CDR1 SGHVS and CDR2 FQNEAQ. The CDR3 is made up of 16 amino acids. J gave up 2 bases and V 4 bases, and 8 bases lay outside the gene matches.

About this clone: Sequence at one end of the junction differs from germline and may be a read error. V usage is TRBV4-1 and J usage is TRBJ1-1; D gene ambiguous. Germline V gene sequence: CDR1 MGHRA, CDR2 YSYEKL. This CDR3 has 14 amino acids. CDR3 nucleotide sequence: TGTGCCAGCAGCCAAACTACAGAGAACACTGAAGCTTTCTTT. Its protein product is CASSQTTENTEAFF.

V is TRBV19 and J is TRBJ1-1; 12 nucleotides agree with TRBD1. V lost 5 bases, J lost 6 bases, and 13 bases stayed unmatched. Germline V gene lookup returns CDR1 LNHDA and CDR2 SQIVND (reference sequence). This CDR3 has 17 amino acids. CDR3 DNA sequence: TGTGCCAGTAGTCCGCTCCCGGGACAGGGGGCGAGTCCTGAAGCTTTCTTT. Protein product: CASSPLPGQGASPEAFF.

The chain is built from TRBV5-1 and TRBJ2-3; D may be TRBD2 (6 bases). Germline V gene sequence: CDR1 SGHRS, CDR2 YFSETQ. This CDR3 spans 16 amino acids. V was trimmed by 0 bases and J by 4 bases, leaving 15 bases between them. The chain's CDR3 is CASSLEGRGMADTQYF. Here the CDR3 DNA reads TGCGCCAGCAGCTTGGAAGGTCGGGGGATGGCAGATACGCAGTATTTT. Full variable domain (remainder filled in from reference TRBV5-1 and TRBJ2-3): KAGVTQTPRYLIKTRGQQVTLSCSPISGHRSVSWYQQTPGQGLQFLFEYFSETQRNKGNFPGRFSGRQFSNSRSEMNVSTLELGDSALYLCASSLEGRGMADTQYFGPGTRLTVL.

The J gene is TRBJ2-7, the V gene TRBV19, with D perhaps TRBD2 (6 bases). Trimming shortened V by 2 bases and J by 3 bases, and 8 bases separated the two germline ends. Germline lookup yields CDR1 LNHDA and CDR2 SQIVND (reference sequence). This CDR3 region has 13 residues. CDR3 protein: CASSINGGYEQYF. The CDR3 DNA sequence: TGTGCCAGTAGTATAAACGGGGGCTACGAGCAGTACTTC.

The chain uses TRBV4-1 and TRBJ2-7, with D perhaps matching TRBD1 (5 bases). The V gene lost 3 bases and the J gene lost 3 bases, with 12 bases spanning the gap. This CDR3 spans 14 amino acids. Per germline, CDR1 MGHRA and CDR2 YSYEKL. The CDR3 loop is CASSHRETVYEQYF. The CDR3 region has the DNA TGCGCCAGCAGCCACCGAGAGACAGTCTACGAGCAGTACTTC.

This clone was found once. The V call is TRBV5-1, the J call TRBJ2-3; 7 bases are shared with TRBD1. V gave up 2 bases and J gave up 1 base; unmatched junction bases: 1. This CDR3 comprises 14 residues. Germline CDR1 and CDR2: SGHRS and YFSETQ. CDR3 residues: CASSFTGGTDTQYF. The CDR3 coding sequence is TGCGCCAGCAGCTTTACAGGGGGCACAGATACGCAGTATTTT. The full variable domain, in which reference TRBV5-1 and TRBJ2-3 provide the parts outside the CDR3, is KAGVTQTPRYLIKTRGQQVTLSCSPISGHRSVSWYQQTPGQGLQFLFEYFSETQRNKGNFPGRFSGRQFSNSRSEMNVSTLELGDSALYLCASSFTGGTDTQYFGPGTRLTVL.